This TCR beta chain was sequenced for a study of cytomegalovirus exposure and HLA in healthy donors. Study details: For the approximately 400 genotyped donors, roughly 80% fell within the Caucasian-associated ancestry cluster.

With 5 bases removed from V and 2 bases from J, the gap between germline ends came to 13 bases. The CDR3 has 15 residues. Germline assignment: CDR1 SGHVS and CDR2 FQNEAQ. Use of 60 Vbeta and 13 Jbeta primers characterized the PCR. Sequencing used immunoSEQ multiplex PCR; TCRdb keeps in-frame clones, though not all of them. This sample has about 94,000 clones, with roughly four fifths found just once. General study findings and limits: TRBV6-2, TRBV6-3 and other indistinguishable V segments were excluded. Later work found most CMV-associated TCR beta chains apparently HLA-restricted.

Turning to this clone: Its antigen is as yet unknown.

The specimen sequenced was PBMCs. This chain joins TRBV7-8 and TRBJ1-5, with D perhaps TRBD1 (6 bases). The origin of this receptor is a human donor in good health. The chain's CDR3 is CASSLLGGGNQPQHF. The CDR3 region has the DNA TGTGCCAGCAGCCTCTTAGGGGGAGGCAATCAGCCCCAGCATTTT. The complete variable domain, with remaining parts taken from reference TRBV7-8 and TRBJ1-5, reads GAGVSQSPRYKVAKRGQDVALRCDPISGHVSLFWYQQALGQGPEFLTYFQNEAQLDKSGLPSDRFFAERPEGSVSTLKIQRTQQEDSAVYLCASSLLGGGNQPQHFGDGTRLSIL.